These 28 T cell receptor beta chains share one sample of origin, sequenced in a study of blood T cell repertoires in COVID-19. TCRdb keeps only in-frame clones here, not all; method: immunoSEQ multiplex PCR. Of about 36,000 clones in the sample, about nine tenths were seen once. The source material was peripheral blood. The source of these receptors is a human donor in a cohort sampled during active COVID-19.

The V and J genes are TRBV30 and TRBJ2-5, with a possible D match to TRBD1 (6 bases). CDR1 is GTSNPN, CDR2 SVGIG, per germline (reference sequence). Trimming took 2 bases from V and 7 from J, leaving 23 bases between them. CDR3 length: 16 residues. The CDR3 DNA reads TGTGCCTGGAGTTCCCGAAGGGGGAATTGGTTGGGGACCCAGTACTTC. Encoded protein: CAWSSRRGNWLGTQYF.

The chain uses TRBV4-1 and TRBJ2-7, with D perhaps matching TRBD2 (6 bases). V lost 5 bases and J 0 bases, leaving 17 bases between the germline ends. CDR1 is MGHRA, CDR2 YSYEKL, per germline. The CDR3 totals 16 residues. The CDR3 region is CASSSNSGRSSYEQYF. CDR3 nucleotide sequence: TGCGCCAGCAGCTCCAATTCGGGGAGGAGCTCCTACGAGCAGTACTTC.

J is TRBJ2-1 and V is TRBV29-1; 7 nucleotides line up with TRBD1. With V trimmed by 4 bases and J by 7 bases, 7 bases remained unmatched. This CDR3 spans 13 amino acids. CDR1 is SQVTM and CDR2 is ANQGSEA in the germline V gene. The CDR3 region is CSVAAGGYNEQFF. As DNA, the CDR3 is TGCAGCGTTGCGGCAGGGGGTTATAATGAGCAGTTCTTC.

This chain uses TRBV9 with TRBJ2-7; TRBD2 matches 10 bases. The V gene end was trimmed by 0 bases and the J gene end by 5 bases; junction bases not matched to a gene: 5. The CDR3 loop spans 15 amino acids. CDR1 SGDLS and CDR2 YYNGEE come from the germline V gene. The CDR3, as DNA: TGTGCCAGCAGCGTAGGGCCTAGCGGGAGCGACGAGCAGTACTTC. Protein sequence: CASSVGPSGSDEQYF.

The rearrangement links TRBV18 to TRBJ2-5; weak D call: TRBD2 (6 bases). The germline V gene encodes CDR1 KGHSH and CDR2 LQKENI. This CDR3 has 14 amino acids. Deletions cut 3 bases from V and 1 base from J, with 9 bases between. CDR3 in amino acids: CASSPIAVQETQYF. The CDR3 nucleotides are TGTGCCAGCTCACCTATAGCGGTCCAAGAGACCCAGTACTTC.

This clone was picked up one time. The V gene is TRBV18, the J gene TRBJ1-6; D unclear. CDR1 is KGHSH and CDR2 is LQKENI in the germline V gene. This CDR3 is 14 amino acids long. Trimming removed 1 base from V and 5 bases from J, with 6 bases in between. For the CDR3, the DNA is TGTGCCAGCTCACCACGCGGCGATAATTCACCCCTCCACTTT. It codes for CASSPRGDNSPLHF. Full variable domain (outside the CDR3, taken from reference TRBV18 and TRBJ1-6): NAGVMQNPRHLVRRRGQEARLRCSPMKGHSHVYWYRQLPEEGLKFMVYLQKENIIDESGMPKERFSAEFPKEGPSILRIQQVVRGDSAAYFCASSPRGDNSPLHFGNGTRLTVT.

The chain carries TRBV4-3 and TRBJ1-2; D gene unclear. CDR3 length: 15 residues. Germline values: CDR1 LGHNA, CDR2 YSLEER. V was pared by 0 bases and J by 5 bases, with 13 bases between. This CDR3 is CASSQDRVGRYGYTF. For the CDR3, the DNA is TGCGCCAGCAGCCAAGATCGTGTAGGGAGGTATGGCTACACCTTC.

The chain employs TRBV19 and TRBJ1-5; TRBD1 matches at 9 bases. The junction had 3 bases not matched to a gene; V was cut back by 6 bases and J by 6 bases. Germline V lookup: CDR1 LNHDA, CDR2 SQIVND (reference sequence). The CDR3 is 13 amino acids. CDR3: CASSKTGGQPQHF. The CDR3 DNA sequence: TGTGCCAGTAGCAAGACAGGGGGTCAGCCCCAGCATTTT.

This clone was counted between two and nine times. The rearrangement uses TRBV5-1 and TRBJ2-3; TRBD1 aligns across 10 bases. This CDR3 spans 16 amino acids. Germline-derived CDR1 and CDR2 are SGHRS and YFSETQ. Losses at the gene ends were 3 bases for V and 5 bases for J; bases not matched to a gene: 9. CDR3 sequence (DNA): TGCGCCAGCAGCTGGGGGGACAGGGGAAACCGAGATACGCAGTATTTT. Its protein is CASSWGDRGNRDTQYF.

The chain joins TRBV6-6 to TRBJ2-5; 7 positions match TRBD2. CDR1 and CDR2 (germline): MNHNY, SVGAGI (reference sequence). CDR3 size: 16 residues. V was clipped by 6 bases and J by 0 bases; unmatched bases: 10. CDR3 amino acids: CASSSGKRGNQETQYF. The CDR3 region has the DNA TGTGCCAGCAGCTCAGGGAAGCGGGGAAACCAAGAGACCCAGTACTTC.

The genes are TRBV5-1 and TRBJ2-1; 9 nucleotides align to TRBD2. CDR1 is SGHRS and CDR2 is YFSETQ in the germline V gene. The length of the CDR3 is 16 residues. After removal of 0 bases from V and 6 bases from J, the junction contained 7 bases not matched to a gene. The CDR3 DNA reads TGCGCCAGCAGCTTGGCTGGCGGGAGGGCGGTCAATGAGCAGTTCTTC. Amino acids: CASSLAGGRAVNEQFF.

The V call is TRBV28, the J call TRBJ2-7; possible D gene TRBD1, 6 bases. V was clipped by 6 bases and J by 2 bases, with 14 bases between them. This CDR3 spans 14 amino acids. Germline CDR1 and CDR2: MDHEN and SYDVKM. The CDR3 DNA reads TGTGCCAGCAGGCTGACAGGTGGTGCCTACGAGCAGTACTTC. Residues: CASRLTGGAYEQYF.

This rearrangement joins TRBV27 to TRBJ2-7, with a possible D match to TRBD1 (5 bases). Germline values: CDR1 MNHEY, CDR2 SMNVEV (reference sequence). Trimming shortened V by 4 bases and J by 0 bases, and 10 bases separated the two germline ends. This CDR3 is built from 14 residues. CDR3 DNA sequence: TGTGCCAGCAGTTCCGGACACTACTCCTACGAGCAGTACTTC. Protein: CASSSGHYSYEQYF.

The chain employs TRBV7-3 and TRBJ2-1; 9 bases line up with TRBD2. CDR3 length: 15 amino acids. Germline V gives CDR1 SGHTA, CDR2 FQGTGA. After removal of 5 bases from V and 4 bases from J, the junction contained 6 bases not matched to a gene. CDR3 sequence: CASSPRTSAYNEQFF. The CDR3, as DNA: TGTGCCAGCAGCCCGCGGACTAGCGCGTACAATGAGCAGTTCTTC.

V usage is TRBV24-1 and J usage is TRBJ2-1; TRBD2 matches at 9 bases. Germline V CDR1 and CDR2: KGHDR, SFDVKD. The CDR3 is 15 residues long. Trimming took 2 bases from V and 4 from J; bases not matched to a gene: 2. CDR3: CATSDYSGGYNEQFF. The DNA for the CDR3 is TGTGCCACCAGTGATTATAGCGGGGGATACAATGAGCAGTTCTTC.

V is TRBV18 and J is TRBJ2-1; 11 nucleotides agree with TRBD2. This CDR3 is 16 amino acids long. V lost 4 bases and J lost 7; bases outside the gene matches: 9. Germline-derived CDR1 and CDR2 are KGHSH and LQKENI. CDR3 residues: CASSRIAGGPGNEQFF. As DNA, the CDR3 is TGTGCCAGCTCACGAATAGCGGGAGGGCCGGGGAATGAGCAGTTCTTC.

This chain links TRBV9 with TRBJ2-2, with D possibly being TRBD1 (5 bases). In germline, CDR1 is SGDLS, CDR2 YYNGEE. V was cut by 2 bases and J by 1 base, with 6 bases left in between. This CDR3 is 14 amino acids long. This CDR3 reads CASSVTENTGELFF. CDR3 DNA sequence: TGTGCCAGCAGCGTGACAGAGAACACCGGGGAGCTGTTTTTT.

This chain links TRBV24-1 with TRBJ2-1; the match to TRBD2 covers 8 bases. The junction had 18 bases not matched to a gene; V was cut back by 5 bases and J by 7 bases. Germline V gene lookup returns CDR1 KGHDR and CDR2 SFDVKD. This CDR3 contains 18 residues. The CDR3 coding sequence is TGTGCCACCAGTGCCGTTTCCCGTAGCGGGGAGGGGCCAAATGAGCAGTTCTTC. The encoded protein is CATSAVSRSGEGPNEQFF.

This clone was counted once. CDR3 region: CASSLDLREGELFF. Written as DNA, the CDR3 is TGTGCCAGCAGCTTAGATCTCCGGGAGGGGGAGCTGTTTTTT. The chain uses TRBV11-2 and TRBJ2-2, with a possible D match to TRBD2 (6 bases). Between the trimmed V and J ends, which lost 0 bases and 8 bases, there was a span of 10 bases. The germline gives CDR1 SGHAT, CDR2 FQNNGV. The CDR3 is 14 amino acids.

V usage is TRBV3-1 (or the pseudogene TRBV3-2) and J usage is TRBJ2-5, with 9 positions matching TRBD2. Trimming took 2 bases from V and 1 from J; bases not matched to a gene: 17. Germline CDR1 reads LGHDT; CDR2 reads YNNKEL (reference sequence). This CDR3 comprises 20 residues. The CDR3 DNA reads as TGTGCCAGCAGCCAAAAACACCCCACCCGACTAGCGGCCCTCCAAGAGACCCAGTACTTC. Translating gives CASSQKHPTRLAALQETQYF.

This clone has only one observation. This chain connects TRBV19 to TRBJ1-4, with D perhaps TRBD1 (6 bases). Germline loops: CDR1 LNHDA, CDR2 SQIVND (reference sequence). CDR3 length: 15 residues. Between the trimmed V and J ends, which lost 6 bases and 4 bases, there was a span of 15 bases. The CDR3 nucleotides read TGTGCCAGTAGCGACCAGGGGCTTGGTAATGAAAAACTGTTTTTT. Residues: CASSDQGLGNEKLFF.

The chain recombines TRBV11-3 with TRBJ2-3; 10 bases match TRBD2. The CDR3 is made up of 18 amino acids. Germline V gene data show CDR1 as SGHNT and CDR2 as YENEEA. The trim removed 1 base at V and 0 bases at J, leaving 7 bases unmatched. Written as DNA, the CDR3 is TGTGCCAGCAGCTTAGGAACAGCGGGAGGGATTAGCACAGATACGCAGTATTTT. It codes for CASSLGTAGGISTDTQYF.

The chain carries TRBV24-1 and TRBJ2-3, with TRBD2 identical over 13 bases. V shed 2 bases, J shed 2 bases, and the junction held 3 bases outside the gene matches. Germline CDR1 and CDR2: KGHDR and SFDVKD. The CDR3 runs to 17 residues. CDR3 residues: CATSDWTSGGLTDTQYF. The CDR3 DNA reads TGTGCCACCAGTGATTGGACTAGCGGGGGACTCACAGATACGCAGTATTTT.

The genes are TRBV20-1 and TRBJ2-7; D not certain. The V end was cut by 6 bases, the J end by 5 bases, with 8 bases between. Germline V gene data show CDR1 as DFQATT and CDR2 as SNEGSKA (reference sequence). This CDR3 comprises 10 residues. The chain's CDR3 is CSAPEHEQYF. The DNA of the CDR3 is TGCAGTGCCCCGGAGCACGAGCAGTACTTC.

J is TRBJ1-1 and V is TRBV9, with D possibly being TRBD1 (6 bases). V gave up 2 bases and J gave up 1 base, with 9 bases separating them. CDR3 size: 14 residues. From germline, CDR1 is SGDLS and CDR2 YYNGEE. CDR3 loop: CASSVGQPNTEAFF. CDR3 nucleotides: TGTGCCAGCAGCGTTGGACAGCCGAACACTGAAGCTTTCTTT. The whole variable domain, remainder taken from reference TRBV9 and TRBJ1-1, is DSGVTQTPKHLITATGQRVTLRCSPRSGDLSVYWYQQSLDQGLQFLIQYYNGEERAKGNILERFSAQQFPDLHSELNLSSLELGDSALYFCASSVGQPNTEAFFGQGTRLTVV.

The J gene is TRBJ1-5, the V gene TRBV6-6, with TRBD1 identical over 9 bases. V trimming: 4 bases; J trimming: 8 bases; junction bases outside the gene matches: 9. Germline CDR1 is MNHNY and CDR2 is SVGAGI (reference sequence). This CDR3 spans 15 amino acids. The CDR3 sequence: CASSWRGTGLEPQHF. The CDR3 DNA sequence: TGTGCCAGCAGTTGGCGTGGGACAGGGCTAGAGCCCCAGCATTTT.

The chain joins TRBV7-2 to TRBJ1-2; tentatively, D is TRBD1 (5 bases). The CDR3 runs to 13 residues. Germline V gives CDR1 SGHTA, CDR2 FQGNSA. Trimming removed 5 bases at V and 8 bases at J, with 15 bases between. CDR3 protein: CASSPSAQGGYTF. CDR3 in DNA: TGTGCCAGCAGCCCTTCCGCGCAGGGAGGCTACACCTTC.

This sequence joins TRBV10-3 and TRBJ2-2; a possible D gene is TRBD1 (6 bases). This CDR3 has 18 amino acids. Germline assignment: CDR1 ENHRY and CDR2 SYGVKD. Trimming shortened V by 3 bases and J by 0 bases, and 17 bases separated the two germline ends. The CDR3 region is CAISDPAVGDTNTGELFF. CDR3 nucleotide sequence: TGTGCCATCAGTGACCCTGCAGTAGGGGACACGAACACCGGGGAGCTGTTTTTT.